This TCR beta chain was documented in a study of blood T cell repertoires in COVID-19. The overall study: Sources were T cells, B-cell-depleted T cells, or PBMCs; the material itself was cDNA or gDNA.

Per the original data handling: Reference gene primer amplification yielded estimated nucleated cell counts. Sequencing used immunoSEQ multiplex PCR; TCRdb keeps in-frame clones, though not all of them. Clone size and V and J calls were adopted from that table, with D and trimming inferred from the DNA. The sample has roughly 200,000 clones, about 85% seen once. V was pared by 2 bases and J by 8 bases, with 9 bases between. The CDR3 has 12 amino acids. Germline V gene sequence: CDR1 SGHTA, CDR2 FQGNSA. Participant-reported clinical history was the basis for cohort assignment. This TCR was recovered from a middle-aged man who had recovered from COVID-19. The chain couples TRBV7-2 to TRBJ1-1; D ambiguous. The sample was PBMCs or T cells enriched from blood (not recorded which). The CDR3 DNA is TGTGCCAGCAGCTTAAGGCGGCGGGAAGCTTTCTTT. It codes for CASSLRRREAFF. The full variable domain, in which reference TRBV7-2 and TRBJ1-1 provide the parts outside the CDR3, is GAGVSQSPSNKVTEKGKDVELRCDPISGHTALYWYRQSLGQGLEFLIYFQGNSAPDKSGLPSDRFSAERTGGSVSTLTIQRTQQEDSAVYLCASSLRRREAFFGQGTRLTVV.